This TCR beta chain is from a study of blood T cell repertoires in COVID-19. For recovered donors of Cohort 3, there were two negative PCRs, clearance, or symptom resolution. Per the study methods: Nucleated cell number was recorded as an estimate derived from reference gene primer amplification. TCRdb's table, derived via immunoSEQ multiplex PCR, lists solely in-frame clones and lacks some. V, J and clone size are taken as reported in that table, and D and trimming were inferred from the DNA itself. The sample carries 270,000 or so clones, roughly nine tenths recorded once. The sequence came from a young woman who had recovered from COVID-19. The material sequenced was PBMCs or T cells enriched from blood (not recorded which).

CDR3 amino acids: CASSEYFAGLDYGYTF. In DNA, the CDR3 is TGTGCCAGCAGTGAATATTTTGCAGGGTTAGACTATGGCTACACCTTC. The V and J genes are TRBV25-1 and TRBJ1-2, with D possibly TRBD1 on 5 matching bases. Germline assignment: CDR1 MGHDK and CDR2 SYGVNS. Trimming left V 0 bases short and J 3 bases short, with 14 bases between. The CDR3 runs 16 residues.